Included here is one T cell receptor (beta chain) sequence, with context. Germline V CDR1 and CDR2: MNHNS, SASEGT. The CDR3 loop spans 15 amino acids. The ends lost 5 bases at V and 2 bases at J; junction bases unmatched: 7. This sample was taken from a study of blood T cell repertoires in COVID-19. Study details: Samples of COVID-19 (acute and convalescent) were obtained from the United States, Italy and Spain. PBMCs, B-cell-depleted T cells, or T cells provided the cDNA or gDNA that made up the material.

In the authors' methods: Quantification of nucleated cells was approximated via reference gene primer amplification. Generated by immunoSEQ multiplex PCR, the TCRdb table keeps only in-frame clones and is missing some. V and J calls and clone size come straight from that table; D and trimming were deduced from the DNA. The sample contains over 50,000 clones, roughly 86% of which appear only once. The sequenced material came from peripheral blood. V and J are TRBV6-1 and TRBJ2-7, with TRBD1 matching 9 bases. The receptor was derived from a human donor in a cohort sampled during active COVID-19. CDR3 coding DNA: TGTGCCAGCAGTAAAGGGACAGGGTTCACCTACGAGCAGTACTTC. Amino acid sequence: CASSKGTGFTYEQYF.